This record concerns one T cell receptor beta chain sequence. This specimen comes from a study of CDR3 diversity in severe acne. The germline V gene encodes CDR1 SQVTM and CDR2 ANQGSEA. V lost 4 bases and J 3 bases, leaving 3 bases between the germline ends. The CDR3 consists of 10 residues. TCRdb called the PCR reads again in MiXCR, with one record for every CDR3 protein. The sample lists over 85,000 distinct CDR3 sequences; more than 45% were seen once. Sequencing was done on a sample of blood. This chain links TRBV29-1 with TRBJ2-5; no firm D call. This TCR was sampled from a male donor with acne. The CDR3 DNA is TGCAGCGTTGTGGAAGAGACCCAGTACTTC. It specifies CSVVEETQYF.